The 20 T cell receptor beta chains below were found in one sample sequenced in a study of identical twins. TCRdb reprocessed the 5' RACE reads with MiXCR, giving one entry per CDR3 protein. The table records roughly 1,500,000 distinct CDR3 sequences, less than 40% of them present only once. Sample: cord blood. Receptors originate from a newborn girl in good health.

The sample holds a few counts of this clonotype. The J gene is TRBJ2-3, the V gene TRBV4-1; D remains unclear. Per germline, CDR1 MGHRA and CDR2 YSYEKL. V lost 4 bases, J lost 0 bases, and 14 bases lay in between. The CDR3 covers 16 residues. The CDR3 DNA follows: TGCGCCAGCAGCCCATTCGGTAGGGTGAGCACAGATACGCAGTATTTT. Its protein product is CASSPFGRVSTDTQYF.

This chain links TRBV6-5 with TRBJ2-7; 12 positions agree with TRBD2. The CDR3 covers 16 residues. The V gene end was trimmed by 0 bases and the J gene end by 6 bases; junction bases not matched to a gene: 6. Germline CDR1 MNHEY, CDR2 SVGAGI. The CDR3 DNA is TGTGCCAGCAGTTACTCCCTAGCGGGAGGGCCGTGCGAGCAGTACTTC. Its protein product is CASSYSLAGGPCEQYF.

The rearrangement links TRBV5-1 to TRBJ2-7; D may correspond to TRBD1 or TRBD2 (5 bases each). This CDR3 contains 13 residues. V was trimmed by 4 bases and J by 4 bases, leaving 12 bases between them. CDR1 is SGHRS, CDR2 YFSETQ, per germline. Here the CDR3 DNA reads TGCGCCAGCAGCGGGGACGGCTGGTACGAGCAGTACTTC. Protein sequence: CASSGDGWYEQYF.

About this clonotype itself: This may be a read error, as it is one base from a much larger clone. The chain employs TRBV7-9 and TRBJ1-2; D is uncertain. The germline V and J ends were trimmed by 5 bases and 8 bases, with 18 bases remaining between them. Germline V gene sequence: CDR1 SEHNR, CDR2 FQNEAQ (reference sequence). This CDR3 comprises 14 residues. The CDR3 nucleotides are TGTGCCAGCAGCCTCGGGGAGGCAGATCTCGGCTACACCTTC. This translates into CASSLGEADLGYTF.

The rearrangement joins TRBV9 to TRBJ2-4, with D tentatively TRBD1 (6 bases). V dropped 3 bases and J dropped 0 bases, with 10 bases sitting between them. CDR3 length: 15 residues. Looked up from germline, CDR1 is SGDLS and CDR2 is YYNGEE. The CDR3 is CASSDEQGAKNIQYF. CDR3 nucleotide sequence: TGTGCCAGCAGCGATGAACAGGGAGCCAAAAACATTCAGTACTTC.

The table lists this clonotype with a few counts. CDR3: CASSQVSSPARSDEQYF. CDR3 sequence (DNA): TGCGCCAGCAGCCAAGTTTCATCCCCGGCCAGGTCGGACGAGCAGTACTTC. V is TRBV4-1 and J is TRBJ2-7; no clear D gene. The CDR3 spans 17 residues. Germline lookup yields CDR1 MGHRA and CDR2 YSYEKL. The germline V and J ends were trimmed by 1 base and 5 bases, with 21 bases remaining between them.

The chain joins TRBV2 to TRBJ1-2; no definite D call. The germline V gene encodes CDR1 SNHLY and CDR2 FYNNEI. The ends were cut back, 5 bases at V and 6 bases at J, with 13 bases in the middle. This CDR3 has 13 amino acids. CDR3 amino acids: CASSRPETHGYTF. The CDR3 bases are TGTGCCAGCAGTCGACCCGAAACTCATGGCTACACCTTC.

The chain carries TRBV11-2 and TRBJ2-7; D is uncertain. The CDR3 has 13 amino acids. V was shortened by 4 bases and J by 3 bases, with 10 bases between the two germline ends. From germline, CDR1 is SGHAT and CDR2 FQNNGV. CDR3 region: CASSYVGFYEQYF. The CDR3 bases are TGTGCCAGCAGCTACGTGGGTTTCTACGAGCAGTACTTC.

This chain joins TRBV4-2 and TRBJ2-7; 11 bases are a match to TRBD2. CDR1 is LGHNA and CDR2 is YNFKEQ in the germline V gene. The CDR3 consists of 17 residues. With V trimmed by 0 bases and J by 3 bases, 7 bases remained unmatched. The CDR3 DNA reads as TGTGCCAGCAGCCAAGATCTCGGGACTAGCGGTTACTACGAGCAGTACTTC. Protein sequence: CASSQDLGTSGYYEQYF.

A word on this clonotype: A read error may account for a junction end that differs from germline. CDR3 sequence (DNA): TGTTCCAGCAGCCCCCGGACAGATGGGGGGAACACTGAAGCTTTCTTT. Amino acids: CSSSPRTDGGNTEAFF. This rearrangement joins TRBV7-9 to TRBJ1-1, with D tentatively TRBD1 (6 bases). Germline CDR1 and CDR2: SEHNR and FQNEAQ (reference sequence). This CDR3 is 16 amino acids long.

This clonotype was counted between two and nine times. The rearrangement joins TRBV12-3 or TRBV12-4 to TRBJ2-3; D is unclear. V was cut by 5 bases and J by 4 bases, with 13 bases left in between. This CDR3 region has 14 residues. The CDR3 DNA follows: TGTGCCAGCAGTCCCAGTTCCCGGTCAGATACGCAGTATTTT. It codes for CASSPSSRSDTQYF.

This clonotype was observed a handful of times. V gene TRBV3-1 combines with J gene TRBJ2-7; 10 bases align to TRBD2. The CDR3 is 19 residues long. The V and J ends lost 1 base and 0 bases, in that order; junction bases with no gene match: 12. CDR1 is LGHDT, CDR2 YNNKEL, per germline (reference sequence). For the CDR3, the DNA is TGTGCCAGCAGCCAAGTGCTTGGAACTAGCGGGACCCTCTCCTACGAGCAGTACTTC. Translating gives CASSQVLGTSGTLSYEQYF.

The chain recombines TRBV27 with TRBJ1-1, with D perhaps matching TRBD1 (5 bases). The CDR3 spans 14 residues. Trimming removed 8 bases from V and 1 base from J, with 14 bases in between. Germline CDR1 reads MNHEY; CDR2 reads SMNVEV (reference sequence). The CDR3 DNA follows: TGTGCCAGCGGAAATATGGGGGGGAACACTGAAGCTTTCTTT. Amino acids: CASGNMGGNTEAFF.

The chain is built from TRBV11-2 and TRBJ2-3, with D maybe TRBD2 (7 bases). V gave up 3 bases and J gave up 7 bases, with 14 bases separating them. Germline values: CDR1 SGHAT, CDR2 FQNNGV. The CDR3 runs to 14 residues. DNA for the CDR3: TGTGCCAGCAGCTTGGGAGGGACAACTTATACGCAGTATTTT. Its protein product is CASSLGGTTYTQYF. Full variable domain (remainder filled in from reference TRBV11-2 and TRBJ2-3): EAGVAQSPRYKIIEKRQSVAFWCNPISGHATLYWYQQILGQGPKLLIQFQNNGVVDDSQLPKDRFSAERLKGVDSTLKIQPAKLEDSAVYLCASSLGGTTYTQYFGPGTRLTVL.

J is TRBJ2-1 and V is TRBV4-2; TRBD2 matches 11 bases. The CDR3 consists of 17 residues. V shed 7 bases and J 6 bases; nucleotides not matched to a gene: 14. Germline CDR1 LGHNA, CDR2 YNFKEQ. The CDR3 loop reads CASTMTQLAGGPNEQFF. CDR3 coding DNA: TGTGCCAGCACCATGACCCAATTAGCGGGGGGGCCCAATGAGCAGTTCTTC.

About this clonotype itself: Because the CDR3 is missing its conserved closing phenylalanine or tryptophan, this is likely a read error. The chain's CDR3 is CASSERADTQYS. In DNA, the CDR3 is TGTGCCAGCAGTGAAAGAGCAGATACGCAGTATTCC. The gene calls are TRBV12-3 or TRBV12-4 and TRBJ2-3; no clear D. V lost 5 bases, J lost 4 bases, and 7 bases lay in between. The CDR3 runs 12 residues.

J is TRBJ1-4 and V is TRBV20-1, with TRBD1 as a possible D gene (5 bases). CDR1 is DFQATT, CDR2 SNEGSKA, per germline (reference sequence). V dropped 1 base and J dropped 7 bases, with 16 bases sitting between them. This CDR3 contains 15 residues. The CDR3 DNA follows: TGCAGTGCTAGAGCCCCCCCGGGGGGAGGTGAAAAACTGTTTTTT. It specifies CSARAPPGGGEKLFF.

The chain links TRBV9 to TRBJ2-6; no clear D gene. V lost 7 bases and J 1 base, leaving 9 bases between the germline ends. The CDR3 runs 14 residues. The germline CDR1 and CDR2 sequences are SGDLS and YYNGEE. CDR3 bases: TGTGCCAGCGCCAGACGGTCTGGGGCCAACGTCCTGACTTTC. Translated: CASARRSGANVLTF.

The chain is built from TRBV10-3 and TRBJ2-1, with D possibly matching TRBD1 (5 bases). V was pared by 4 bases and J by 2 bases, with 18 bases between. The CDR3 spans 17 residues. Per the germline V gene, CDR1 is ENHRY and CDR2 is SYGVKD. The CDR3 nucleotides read TGTGCCATCAGTGTTAGGGGCCCGAGCTCCGCCTACAATGAGCAGTTCTTC. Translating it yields CAISVRGPSSAYNEQFF.

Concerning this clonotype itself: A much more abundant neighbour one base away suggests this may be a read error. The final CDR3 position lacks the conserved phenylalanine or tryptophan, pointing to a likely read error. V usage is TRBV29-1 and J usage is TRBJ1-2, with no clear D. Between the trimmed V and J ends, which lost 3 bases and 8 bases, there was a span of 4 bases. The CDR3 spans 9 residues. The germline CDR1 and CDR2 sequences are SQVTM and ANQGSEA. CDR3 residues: CSVDSGYTC. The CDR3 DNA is TGCAGCGTTGATAGCGGCTACACCTGC.